One and the same sample provided the 30 T cell receptor beta chains below, sequenced in a study of regulatory dendritic cells for organ transplantation. Assay: immunoSEQ multiplex PCR; the TCRdb copy retains only in-frame clones and omits some. The sample yields roughly 34,000 clones, around nine tenths seen once. The sequenced sample was naive CD4+ T cells from blood. The subset: CD45RA+ naive T cells. These receptors were collected from a human donor in good health.

The chain carries TRBV19 and TRBJ2-1; TRBD2 matches 8 bases. Germline CDR1 reads LNHDA; CDR2 reads SQIVND (reference sequence). The CDR3 consists of 18 residues. V lost 6 bases, J lost 7 bases, and 20 bases stayed unmatched. The CDR3 region is CASSLFSDLAGTENEQFF. CDR3 nucleotides: TGTGCCAGTAGCCTCTTTTCCGATTTAGCGGGAACGGAAAATGAGCAGTTCTTC.

This sequence joins TRBV6-5 and TRBJ1-2; 7 positions match TRBD1. The ends lost 1 base at V and 4 bases at J; junction bases unmatched: 9. Per the germline V gene, CDR1 is MNHEY and CDR2 is SVGAGI. The CDR3 is made up of 16 amino acids. The DNA of the CDR3 is TGTGCCAGCAGTTACTTCCCCGGGACAGTGACCTATGGCTACACCTTC. It yields the protein CASSYFPGTVTYGYTF.

The chain couples TRBV19 to TRBJ2-5; 8 bases fit TRBD1. This CDR3 spans 15 amino acids. Germline V lookup: CDR1 LNHDA, CDR2 SQIVND (reference sequence). Trimming cost V 6 bases and J 2 bases; bases outside gene matches: 8. DNA of the CDR3: TGTGCCAGTAGCATCCCAAACAGGGGGCAAGAGACCCAGTACTTC. Translation: CASSIPNRGQETQYF.

The gene calls are TRBV30 and TRBJ1-1; D gene unclear. The germline CDR1 and CDR2 sequences are GTSNPN and SVGIG (reference sequence). This CDR3 has 15 amino acids. The V and J ends lost 2 bases and 5 bases respectively, with 18 bases between them. The CDR3: CAWSFIGPGVTEAFF. The CDR3, as DNA: TGTGCCTGGAGTTTTATCGGCCCCGGCGTTACTGAAGCTTTCTTT.

This CDR3 reads CASSMDRGVGEKLFF. The DNA of the CDR3 is TGTGCCAGTAGTATGGACAGGGGAGTAGGTGAAAAACTGTTTTTT. The V and J genes are TRBV19 and TRBJ1-4; TRBD1 agrees at 9 bases. Germline assignment: CDR1 LNHDA and CDR2 SQIVND (reference sequence). This CDR3 contains 15 residues. V lost 3 bases to trimming and J lost 7 bases; unmatched junction nucleotides: 6. The full variable domain, completed using reference TRBV19 and TRBJ1-4, is DGGITQSPKYLFRKEGQNVTLSCEQNLNHDAMYWYRQDPGQGLRLIYYSQIVNDFQKGDIAEGYSVSREKKESFPLTVTSAQKNPTAFYLCASSMDRGVGEKLFFGSGTQLSVL.

DNA of the CDR3: TGCAGCGTTCCGACCTGGGGTGAGCAGTTCTTC. Amino acids: CSVPTWGEQFF. The chain uses TRBV29-1 and TRBJ2-1, with D unresolved. Trimming pared 5 bases from V and 9 bases from J, leaving 11 bases between. The CDR3 runs 11 residues. Per germline, CDR1 SQVTM and CDR2 ANQGSEA.

The CDR3 sequence is CASRENSNSNQPQHF. The CDR3 coding sequence is TGTGCCAGCAGGGAAAATAGCAATAGCAATCAGCCCCAGCATTTT. The gene calls are TRBV6-6 and TRBJ1-5; D uncertain. Germline CDR1 MNHNY, CDR2 SVGAGI (reference sequence). The CDR3 is made up of 15 amino acids. The V end was cut by 6 bases, the J end by 0 bases, with 12 bases between.

V and J are TRBV6-1 and TRBJ2-3, with 8 bases identical to TRBD2. Germline trimming cut 7 bases from V and 7 bases from J; bases unmatched to any gene: 10. In germline, CDR1 is MNHNS, CDR2 SASEGT. The CDR3 has 14 amino acids. Here the CDR3 DNA reads TGTGCCAGCATCCCCCGGGGGGGGGCTTATACGCAGTATTTT. Protein: CASIPRGGAYTQYF.

The genes are TRBV6-6 and TRBJ2-2; 11 bases agree with TRBD1. Germline loops: CDR1 MNHNY, CDR2 SVGAGI (reference sequence). With 5 bases clipped from V and 0 bases from J, the junction kept 2 bases outside the gene matches. The CDR3 sequence is 16 residues long. Here the CDR3 reads CASSRTGGTNTGELFF. The CDR3 coding sequence is TGTGCCAGCAGTCGGACAGGGGGCACGAACACCGGGGAGCTGTTTTTT.

This sequence joins TRBV11-2 and TRBJ2-3; D may match TRBD1 or TRBD2 (6 bases each). Germline V gene lookup returns CDR1 SGHAT and CDR2 FQNNGV. This CDR3 is 14 amino acids long. V lost 3 bases and J lost 7, with 14 bases in between. The CDR3 DNA reads TGTGCCAGCAGCTTGCGGGACAAGATCAATACGCAGTATTTT. Translation: CASSLRDKINTQYF.

The V and J genes are TRBV29-1 and TRBJ2-3; D is perhaps TRBD1 (5 bases). The length of the CDR3 is 14 residues. Between the trimmed V and J ends, which lost 3 bases and 2 bases, there was a span of 12 bases. CDR1 and CDR2 from the germline V gene are SQVTM and ANQGSEA. The CDR3 sequence is CSVEGLDNTDTQYF. The CDR3 bases are TGCAGCGTTGAGGGCTTGGACAACACAGATACGCAGTATTTT.

J is TRBJ1-2 and V is TRBV20-1; a weak D match, TRBD1 (6 bases). There are 11 residues in the CDR3. Germline CDR1 DFQATT, CDR2 SNEGSKA (reference sequence). V was trimmed by 4 bases and J by 8 bases, leaving 11 bases between them. CDR3 sequence: CSAIEGGGYTF. In DNA form, the CDR3 reads TGCAGTGCTATTGAGGGGGGCGGCTACACCTTC.

The CDR3 bases are TGCGCCAGCAGCTTTACAGTGGATGATGGCTACACCTTC. Translated: CASSFTVDDGYTF. The chain combines TRBV5-1 with TRBJ1-2; D is ambiguous. V lost 2 bases, J lost 6 bases, and 11 bases lay in between. CDR1 is SGHRS and CDR2 is YFSETQ in the germline V gene. This CDR3 contains 13 residues.

The rearrangement joins TRBV11-2 to TRBJ1-2; TRBD1 agrees at 7 bases. This CDR3 has 15 amino acids. The V gene's germline CDR1 is SGHAT and CDR2 FQNNGV. V lost 0 bases to trimming and J lost 5 bases; unmatched junction nucleotides: 6. DNA of the CDR3: TGTGCCAGCAGCTTAGAAGGGGGCTCGGTGTATGGCTACACCTTC. It codes for CASSLEGGSVYGYTF.

The chain combines TRBV28 with TRBJ1-2; D is ambiguous. Between the trimmed V and J ends, which lost 3 bases and 8 bases, there was a span of 19 bases. CDR3 length equals 15 residues. Germline values: CDR1 MDHEN, CDR2 SYDVKM. CDR3 bases: TGTGCCAGCAGTTTTGATTATGCGGGTTTCCGGGGCTACACCTTC. It codes for CASSFDYAGFRGYTF.

This clone appeared a single time. This chain connects TRBV2 to TRBJ1-4, with D perhaps matching TRBD1 (6 bases). Trimming took off 7 bases at V and 0 bases at J, with 12 bases between the two ends. Looked up from germline, CDR1 is SNHLY and CDR2 is FYNNEI. This CDR3 contains 15 residues. CDR3 residues: CASITQGATNEKLFF. CDR3 bases: TGTGCCAGCATAACACAGGGTGCAACTAATGAAAAACTGTTTTTT.

The chain joins TRBV28 to TRBJ2-7, with TRBD2 identical over 7 bases. Trimming cost V 3 bases and J 3 bases; bases outside gene matches: 5. The CDR3 totals 14 residues. CDR1 is MDHEN and CDR2 is SYDVKM in the germline V gene. This CDR3 is CASSLGGGLYEQYF. CDR3 in DNA: TGTGCCAGCAGTTTGGGGGGAGGGCTCTACGAGCAGTACTTC.

This chain connects TRBV21-1 to TRBJ2-7. TRBV21-1 is recorded as a pseudogene. The CDR3 has 19 amino acids. This chain's CDR3 is CASTNGAVPDTLFECEQYF. The CDR3 DNA reads as TGTGCCAGCACCAACGGGGCAGTCCCTGACACCTTATTTGAGTGCGAGCAGTACTTC.

The gene calls are TRBV7-9 and TRBJ1-4; D is unresolved. The CDR3 loop spans 14 amino acids. The germline V gene encodes CDR1 SEHNR and CDR2 FQNEAQ (reference sequence). Trimming pared 3 bases from V and 8 bases from J, leaving 13 bases between. DNA of the CDR3: TGTGCCAGCAGCTTCGGGTACGGACGAGAAAAACTGTTTTTT. Its translation: CASSFGYGREKLFF.

This rearrangement joins TRBV29-1 to TRBJ1-2, with D possibly matching TRBD1 (5 bases). This CDR3 spans 12 amino acids. CDR1 is SQVTM, CDR2 ANQGSEA, per germline. Deletions cut 7 bases from V and 4 bases from J, with 13 bases between. This CDR3 reads CSARQQRYGYTF. DNA for the CDR3: TGCAGCGCCCGACAGCAACGCTATGGCTACACCTTC.

The chain carries TRBV20-1 and TRBJ1-1; no clear D gene. CDR1 and CDR2 from the germline V gene are DFQATT and SNEGSKA (reference sequence). The CDR3 loop spans 11 amino acids. Trimming took 6 bases from V and 13 from J, leaving 18 bases between them. The CDR3 DNA follows: TGCAGTGCCACGTCGCCCCCGGAATATTTCTTT. It yields the protein CSATSPPEYFF.

This clone was picked up a small number of times. This chain uses TRBV14 with TRBJ1-1, with no clear D. Germline lookup yields CDR1 SGHDN and CDR2 FVKESK. The V gene lost 2 bases and the J gene lost 8 bases, with 12 bases spanning the gap. This CDR3 is 13 amino acids long. The CDR3 is CASSQIGNYEAFF. The CDR3 DNA reads TGTGCCAGCAGCCAAATTGGGAATTACGAAGCTTTCTTT.

The chain combines TRBV28 with TRBJ1-2; 9 bases agree with TRBD1. Germline CDR1 is MDHEN and CDR2 is SYDVKM. The CDR3 length is 15 residues. Trimming at V came to 2 bases and at J to 7 bases, leaving 8 bases not matched to a gene. The CDR3 bases are TGTGCCAGCAGTTTAGGTTACAGGGGGCTCGGTGGCTACACCTTC. Translation gives CASSLGYRGLGGYTF.

V and J are TRBV10-3 and TRBJ1-3; no clear D. CDR3 size: 15 residues. Germline V lookup: CDR1 ENHRY, CDR2 SYGVKD. Between the trimmed V and J ends, which lost 8 bases and 0 bases, there was a span of 14 bases. The CDR3: CAIGERPTSGNTIYF. The CDR3 bases are TGTGCCATCGGAGAGAGACCCACCTCTGGAAACACCATATATTTT.

J is TRBJ2-7 and V is TRBV11-2; 7 positions agree with TRBD2. The CDR3 sequence is 14 residues long. Germline V lookup: CDR1 SGHAT, CDR2 FQNNGV. V shed 2 bases and J 1 base; nucleotides not matched to a gene: 2. The CDR3 spells CASSLRRGSYEQYF. CDR3 nucleotide sequence: TGTGCCAGCAGCTTACGGCGGGGGTCCTACGAGCAGTACTTC.

A single count supports this clone. This chain uses TRBV7-2 with TRBJ1-2; 7 nucleotides agree with TRBD1. CDR1 and CDR2 from the germline V gene are SGHTA and FQGNSA. Trimming removed 5 bases from V and 3 bases from J; junction bases left unmatched: 9. The CDR3 totals 15 residues. The CDR3 DNA is TGTGCCAGCAGCCTAGGACAGGTTGGAGACTATGGCTACACCTTC. Translated, it gives CASSLGQVGDYGYTF.

J is TRBJ2-7 and V is TRBV6-5, with D hard to call. Germline CDR1 MNHEY, CDR2 SVGAGI. The CDR3 is 11 amino acids. V was cut by 7 bases and J by 4 bases, with 8 bases left in between. CDR3 sequence reads: CASTQKYEQYF. The CDR3, as DNA: TGTGCCAGCACCCAGAAGTACGAGCAGTACTTC.

This chain connects TRBV5-3 to TRBJ1-5; D unresolved. TRBV5-3 is labeled an ORF, and its function is uncertain. CDR3 size: 16 residues. V lost 0 bases and J lost 3, with 13 bases in between. The CDR3 DNA is TGTGCCAGAAGCTTGGTGAGACGGAAAATCAATCAGCCCCAGCATTTT. Translation: CARSLVRRKINQPQHF.

DNA for the CDR3: TGTGCCAGCATCCTGGACAGGGGGTACAATGAGCAGTTCTTC. Encoded protein: CASILDRGYNEQFF. The V and J genes are TRBV2 and TRBJ2-1, with 10 bases aligning to TRBD1. The J segment lost 4 bases and the V segment lost 7 bases, leaving 4 bases of the junction unmatched. The CDR3 runs 14 residues. Germline CDR1 SNHLY, CDR2 FYNNEI.

This clone was seen only once. This chain uses TRBV30 with TRBJ1-5, with D perhaps matching TRBD1 (5 bases). Germline V gives CDR1 GTSNPN, CDR2 SVGIG (reference sequence). V was shortened by 0 bases and J by 2 bases, with 8 bases between the two germline ends. The CDR3 covers 14 residues. CDR3 coding DNA: TGTGCCTGGAGTGTCGGAGGGGGCAATCAGCCCCAGCATTTT. Encoded protein: CAWSVGGGNQPQHF.